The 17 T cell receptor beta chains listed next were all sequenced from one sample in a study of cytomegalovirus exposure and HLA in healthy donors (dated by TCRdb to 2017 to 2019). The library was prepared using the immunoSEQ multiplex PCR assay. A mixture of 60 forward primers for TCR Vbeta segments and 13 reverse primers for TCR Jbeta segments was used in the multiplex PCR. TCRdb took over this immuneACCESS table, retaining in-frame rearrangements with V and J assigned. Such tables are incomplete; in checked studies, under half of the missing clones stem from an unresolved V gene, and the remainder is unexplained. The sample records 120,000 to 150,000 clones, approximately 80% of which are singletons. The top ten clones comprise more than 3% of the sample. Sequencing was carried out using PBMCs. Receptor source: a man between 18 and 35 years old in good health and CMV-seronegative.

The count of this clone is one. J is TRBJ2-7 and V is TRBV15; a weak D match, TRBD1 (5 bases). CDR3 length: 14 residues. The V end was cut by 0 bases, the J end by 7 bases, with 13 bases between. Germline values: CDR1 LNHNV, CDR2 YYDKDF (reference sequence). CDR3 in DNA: TGTGCCACCAGCAGAGATCCGGGCAGGGCAGAGCAGTACTTC. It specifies CATSRDPGRAEQYF.

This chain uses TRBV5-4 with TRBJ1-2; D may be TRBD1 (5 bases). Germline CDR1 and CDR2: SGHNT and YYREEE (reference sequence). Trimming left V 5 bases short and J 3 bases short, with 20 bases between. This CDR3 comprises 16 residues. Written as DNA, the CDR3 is TGTGCCAGCAGATCGTGGGGCGGTCTGATGGACTATGGCTACACCTTC. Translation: CASRSWGGLMDYGYTF. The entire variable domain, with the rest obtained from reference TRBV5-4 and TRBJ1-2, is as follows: ETGVTQSPTHLIKTRGQQVTLRCSSQSGHNTVSWYQQALGQGPQFIFQYYREEENGRGNFPPRFSGLQFPNYSSELNVNALELDDSALYLCASRSWGGLMDYGYTFGSGTRLTVV.

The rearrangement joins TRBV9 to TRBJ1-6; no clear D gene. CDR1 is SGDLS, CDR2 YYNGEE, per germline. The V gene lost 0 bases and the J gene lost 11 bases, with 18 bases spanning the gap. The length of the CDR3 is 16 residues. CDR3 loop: CASSVGAAGISTPLHF. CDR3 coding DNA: TGTGCCAGCAGCGTAGGGGCGGCGGGGATCTCGACACCCCTCCACTTT. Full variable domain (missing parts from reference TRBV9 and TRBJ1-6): DSGVTQTPKHLITATGQRVTLRCSPRSGDLSVYWYQQSLDQGLQFLIQYYNGEERAKGNILERFSAQQFPDLHSELNLSSLELGDSALYFCASSVGAAGISTPLHFGNGTRLTVT.

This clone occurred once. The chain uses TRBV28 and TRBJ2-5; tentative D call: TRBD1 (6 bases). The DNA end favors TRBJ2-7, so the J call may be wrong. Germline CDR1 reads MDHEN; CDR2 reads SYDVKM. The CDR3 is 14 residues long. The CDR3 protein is CASRPGQPSYEQYF. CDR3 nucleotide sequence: TGTGCCAGCAGACCCGGACAGCCCTCCTACGAGCAGTACTTC.

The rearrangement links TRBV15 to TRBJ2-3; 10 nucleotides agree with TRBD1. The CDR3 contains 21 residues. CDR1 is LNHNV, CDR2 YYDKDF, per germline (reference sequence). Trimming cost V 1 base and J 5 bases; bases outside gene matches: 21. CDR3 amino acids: CATSRAIPGQGTSPTGDTQYF. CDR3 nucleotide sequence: TGTGCCACCAGCAGAGCGATTCCGGGACAGGGGACTAGTCCCACGGGAGATACGCAGTATTTT.

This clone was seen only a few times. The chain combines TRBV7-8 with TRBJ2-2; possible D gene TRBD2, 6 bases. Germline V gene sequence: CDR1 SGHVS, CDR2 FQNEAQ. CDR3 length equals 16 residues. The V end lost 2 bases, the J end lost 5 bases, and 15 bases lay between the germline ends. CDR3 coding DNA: TGTGCCAGCAGCTTACTGGTCGGCGGGGTAACCGGGGAGCTGTTTTTT. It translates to CASSLLVGGVTGELFF. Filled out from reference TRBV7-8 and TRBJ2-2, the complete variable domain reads GAGVSQSPRYKVAKRGQDVALRCDPISGHVSLFWYQQALGQGPEFLTYFQNEAQLDKSGLPSDRFFAERPEGSVSTLKIQRTQQEDSAVYLCASSLLVGGVTGELFFGEGSRLTVL.

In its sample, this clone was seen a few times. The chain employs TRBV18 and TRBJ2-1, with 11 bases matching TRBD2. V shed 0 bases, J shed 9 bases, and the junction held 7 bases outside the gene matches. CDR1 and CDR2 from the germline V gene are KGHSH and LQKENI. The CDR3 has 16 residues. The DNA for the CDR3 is TGTGCCAGCTCACCACCGCATAGCGGGAGGGTTGGTGAGCAGTTCTTC. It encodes CASSPPHSGRVGEQFF.

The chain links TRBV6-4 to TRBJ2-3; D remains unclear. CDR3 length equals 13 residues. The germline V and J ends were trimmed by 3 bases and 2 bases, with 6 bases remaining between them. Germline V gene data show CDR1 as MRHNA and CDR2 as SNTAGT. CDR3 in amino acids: CASSEQYTDTQYF. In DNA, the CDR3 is TGTGCCAGCAGTGAACAGTACACAGATACGCAGTATTTT.

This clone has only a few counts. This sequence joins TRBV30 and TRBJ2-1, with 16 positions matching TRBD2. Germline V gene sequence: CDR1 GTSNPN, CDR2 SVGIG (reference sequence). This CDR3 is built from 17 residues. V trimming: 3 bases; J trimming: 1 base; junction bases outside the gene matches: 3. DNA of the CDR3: TGTGCCTGGAGGGGGGGACTAGCGGGAGGGTCCTACAATGAGCAGTTCTTC. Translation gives CAWRGGLAGGSYNEQFF. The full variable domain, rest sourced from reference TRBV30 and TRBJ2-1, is SQTIHQWPATLVQPVGSPLSLECTVEGTSNPNLYWYRQAAGRGLQLLFYSVGIGQISSEVPQNLSASRPQDRQFILSSKKLLLSDSGFYLCAWRGGLAGGSYNEQFFGPGTRLTVL.

CDR3: CATAPIGGDYDGYTF. The CDR3 bases are TGTGCCACCGCACCCATAGGAGGGGATTACGATGGCTACACCTTC. This chain joins TRBV15 and TRBJ1-2, with a weak D call TRBD1 (5 bases). The germline V gene encodes CDR1 LNHNV and CDR2 YYDKDF (reference sequence). This CDR3 contains 15 residues. Trimming left V 8 bases short and J 6 bases short, with 22 bases between. The full variable domain, rest sourced from reference TRBV15 and TRBJ1-2, is DAMVIQNPRYQVTQFGKPVTLSCSQTLNHNVMYWYQQKSSQAPKLLFHYYDKDFNNEADTPDNFQSRRPNTSFCFLDIRSPGLGDTAMYLCATAPIGGDYDGYTFGSGTRLTVV.

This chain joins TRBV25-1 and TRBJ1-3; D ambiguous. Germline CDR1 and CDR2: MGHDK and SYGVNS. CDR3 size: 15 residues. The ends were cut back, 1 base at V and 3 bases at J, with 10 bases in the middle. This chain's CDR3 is CASSESGFRGNTIYF. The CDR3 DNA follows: TGTGCCAGCAGTGAATCGGGTTTTCGTGGAAACACCATATATTTT. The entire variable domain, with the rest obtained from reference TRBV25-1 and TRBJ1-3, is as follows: EADIYQTPRYLVIGTGKKITLECSQTMGHDKMYWYQQDPGMELHLIHYSYGVNSTEKGDLSSESTVSRIRTEHFPLTLESARPSHTSQYLCASSESGFRGNTIYFGEGSWLTVV.

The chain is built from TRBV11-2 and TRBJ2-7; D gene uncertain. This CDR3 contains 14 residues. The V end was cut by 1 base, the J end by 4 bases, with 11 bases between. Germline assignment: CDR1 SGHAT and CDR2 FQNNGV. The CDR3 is CASSLAFGRYEQYF. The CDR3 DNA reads TGTGCCAGCAGCTTAGCATTTGGCAGGTACGAGCAGTACTTC.

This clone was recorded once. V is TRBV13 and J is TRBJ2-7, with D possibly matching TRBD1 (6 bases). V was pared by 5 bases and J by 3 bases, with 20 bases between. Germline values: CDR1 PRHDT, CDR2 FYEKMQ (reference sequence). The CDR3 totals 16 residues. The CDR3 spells CASSPRGFGVDYEQYF. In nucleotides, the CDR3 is TGTGCCAGCAGCCCTAGGGGGTTTGGGGTAGACTACGAGCAGTACTTC.

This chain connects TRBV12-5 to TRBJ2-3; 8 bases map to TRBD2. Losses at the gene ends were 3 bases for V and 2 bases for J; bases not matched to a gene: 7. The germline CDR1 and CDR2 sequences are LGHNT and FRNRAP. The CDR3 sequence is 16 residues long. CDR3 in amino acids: CASGLKLAAFTDTQYF. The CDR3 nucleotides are TGTGCTAGTGGTTTAAAACTAGCGGCTTTCACAGATACGCAGTATTTT.

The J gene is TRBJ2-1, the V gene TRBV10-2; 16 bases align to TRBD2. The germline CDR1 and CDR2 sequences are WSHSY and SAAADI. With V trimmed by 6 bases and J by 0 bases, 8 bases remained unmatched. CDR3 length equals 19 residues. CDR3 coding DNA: TGCGCCAGCAGAATTCCGGGACTAGCGGGAGGGGGCTCCTACAATGAGCAGTTCTTC. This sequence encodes CASRIPGLAGGGSYNEQFF.

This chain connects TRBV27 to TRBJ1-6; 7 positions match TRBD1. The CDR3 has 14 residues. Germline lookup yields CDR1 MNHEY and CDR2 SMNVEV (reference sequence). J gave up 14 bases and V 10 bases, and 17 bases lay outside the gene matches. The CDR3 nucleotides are TGTGCCACACGGACAGGCAACCCCCTGCAGGCCCTCCACTTT. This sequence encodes CATRTGNPLQALHF.

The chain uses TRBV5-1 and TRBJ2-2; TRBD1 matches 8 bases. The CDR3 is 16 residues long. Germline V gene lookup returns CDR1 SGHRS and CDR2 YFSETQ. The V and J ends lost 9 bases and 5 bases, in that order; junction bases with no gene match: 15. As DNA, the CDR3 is TGCGCCACTAGGCAGGGGGCGTCTGTTGGTACCGGGGAGCTGTTTTTT. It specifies CATRQGASVGTGELFF.